The T cell receptor beta chain described here comes from a study of blood T cell repertoires in COVID-19. Across the study: Donors in the United States, Italy and Spain gave samples during acute or convalescent COVID-19. The cDNA or gDNA used as material had been derived from T cells, B-cell-depleted T cells, or PBMCs.

Germline V gene sequence: CDR1 SGHTA, CDR2 FQGNSA. Germline trimming cut 6 bases from V and 2 bases from J; bases unmatched to any gene: 5. This CDR3 comprises 14 residues. The protocol was immunoSEQ multiplex PCR, while the TCRdb copy is restricted to in-frame clones and leaves out a portion. The sample consists of 200,000 to 250,000 clones, approximately 83% of them appearing once. V and J are TRBV7-2 and TRBJ2-5; 8 nucleotides agree with TRBD1. Input material: peripheral blood. This TCR came from a woman under 40 who had recovered from COVID-19. The CDR3 bases are TGTGCCAGCAGTTACACAGGGGGACAAGAGACCCAGTACTTC. Protein sequence: CASSYTGGQETQYF.